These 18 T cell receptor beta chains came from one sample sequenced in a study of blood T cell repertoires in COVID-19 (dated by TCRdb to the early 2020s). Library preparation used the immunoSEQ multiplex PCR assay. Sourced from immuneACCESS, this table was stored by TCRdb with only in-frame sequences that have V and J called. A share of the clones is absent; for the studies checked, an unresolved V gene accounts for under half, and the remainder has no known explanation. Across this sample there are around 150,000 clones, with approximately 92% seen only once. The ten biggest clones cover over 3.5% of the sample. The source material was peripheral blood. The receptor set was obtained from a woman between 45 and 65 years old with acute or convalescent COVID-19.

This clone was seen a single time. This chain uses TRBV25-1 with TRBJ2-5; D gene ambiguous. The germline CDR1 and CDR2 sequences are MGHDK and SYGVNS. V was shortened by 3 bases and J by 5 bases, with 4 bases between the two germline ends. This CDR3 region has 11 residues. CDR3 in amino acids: CASSESETQYF. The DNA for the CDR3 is TGTGCCAGCAGTGAGAGCGAGACCCAGTACTTC.

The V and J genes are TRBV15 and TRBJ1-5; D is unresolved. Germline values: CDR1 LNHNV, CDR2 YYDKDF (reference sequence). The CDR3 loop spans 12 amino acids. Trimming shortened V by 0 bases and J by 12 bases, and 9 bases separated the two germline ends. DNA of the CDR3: TGTGCCACCAGCAGAGATAGCGGCGTCCAGCATTTT. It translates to CATSRDSGVQHF.

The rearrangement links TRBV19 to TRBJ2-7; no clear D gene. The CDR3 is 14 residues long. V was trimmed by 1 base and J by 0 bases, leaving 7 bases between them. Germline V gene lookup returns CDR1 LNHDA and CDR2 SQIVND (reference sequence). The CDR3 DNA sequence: TGTGCCAGTAGTATAGGCGGCAGCTCCTACGAGCAGTACTTC. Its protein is CASSIGGSSYEQYF.

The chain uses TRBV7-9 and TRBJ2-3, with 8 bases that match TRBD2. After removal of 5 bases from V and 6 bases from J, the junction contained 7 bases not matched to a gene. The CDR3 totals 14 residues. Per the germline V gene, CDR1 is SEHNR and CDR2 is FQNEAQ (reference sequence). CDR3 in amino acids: CASSPSGGGDTQYF. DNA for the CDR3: TGTGCCAGCAGCCCGAGCGGGGGAGGGGATACGCAGTATTTT.

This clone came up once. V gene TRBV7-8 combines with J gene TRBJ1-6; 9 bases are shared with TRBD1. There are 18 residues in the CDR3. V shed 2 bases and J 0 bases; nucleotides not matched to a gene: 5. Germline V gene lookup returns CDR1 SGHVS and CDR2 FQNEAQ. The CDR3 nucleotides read TGTGCCAGCAGCTTATTAGGGACAGGGAGCTCCTATAATTCACCCCTCCACTTT. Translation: CASSLLGTGSSYNSPLHF.

CDR3 nucleotides: TGCGCCAGCAGCTCCTCGGGAGGAGAAGGCTACACCTTC. As protein: CASSSSGGEGYTF. J is TRBJ1-2 and V is TRBV5-1; no firm D call. Trimming stripped 3 bases from V and 8 bases from J, with 14 bases between. This CDR3 is 13 amino acids long. Germline assignment: CDR1 SGHRS and CDR2 YFSETQ.

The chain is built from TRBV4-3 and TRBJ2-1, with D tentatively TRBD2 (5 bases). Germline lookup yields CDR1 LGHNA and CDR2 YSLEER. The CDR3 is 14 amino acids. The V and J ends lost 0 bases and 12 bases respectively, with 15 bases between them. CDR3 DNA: TGCGCCAGCAGCCAAGAAAGAGCCAGGACTTTGCAGTTCTTC. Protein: CASSQERARTLQFF.

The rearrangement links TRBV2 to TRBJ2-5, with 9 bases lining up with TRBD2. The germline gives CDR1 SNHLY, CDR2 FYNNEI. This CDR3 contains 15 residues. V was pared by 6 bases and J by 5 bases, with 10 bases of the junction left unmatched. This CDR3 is CASSYLAGLTETQYF. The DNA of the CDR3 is TGTGCCAGCAGCTATCTAGCGGGGTTGACGGAGACCCAGTACTTC.

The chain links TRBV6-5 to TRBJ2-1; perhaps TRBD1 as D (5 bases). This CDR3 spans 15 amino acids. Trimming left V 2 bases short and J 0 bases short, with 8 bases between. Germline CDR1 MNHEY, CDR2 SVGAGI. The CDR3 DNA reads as TGTGCCAGCAGTTACCAGGGTAGCTCCTACAATGAGCAGTTCTTC. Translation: CASSYQGSSYNEQFF.

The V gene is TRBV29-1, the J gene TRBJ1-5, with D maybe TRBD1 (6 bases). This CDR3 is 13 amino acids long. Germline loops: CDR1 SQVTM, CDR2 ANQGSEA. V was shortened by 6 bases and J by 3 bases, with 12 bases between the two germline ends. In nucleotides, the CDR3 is TGCAGCGTCGCCGCAGGGGTCAATCAGCCCCAGCATTTT. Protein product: CSVAAGVNQPQHF.

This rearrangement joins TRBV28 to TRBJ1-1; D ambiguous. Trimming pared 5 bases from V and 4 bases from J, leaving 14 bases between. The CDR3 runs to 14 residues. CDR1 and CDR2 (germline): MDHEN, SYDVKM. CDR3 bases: TGTGCCAGCAGTCCTTCTTGGACTGGCACTGAAGCTTTCTTT. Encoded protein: CASSPSWTGTEAFF.

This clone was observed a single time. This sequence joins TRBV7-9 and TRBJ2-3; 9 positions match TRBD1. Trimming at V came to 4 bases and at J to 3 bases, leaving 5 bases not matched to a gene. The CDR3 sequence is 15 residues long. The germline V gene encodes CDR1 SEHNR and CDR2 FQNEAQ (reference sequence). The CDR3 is CASSWTGAVTDTQYF. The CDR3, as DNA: TGTGCCAGCAGCTGGACAGGGGCAGTAACAGATACGCAGTATTTT.

The CDR3 spells CASSEWQRSSGNTIYF. CDR3 nucleotide sequence: TGCGCCAGCAGTGAGTGGCAGCGTAGCTCTGGAAACACCATATATTTT. The rearrangement joins TRBV10-2 to TRBJ1-3; D remains ambiguous. The CDR3 totals 16 residues. Germline V CDR1 and CDR2: WSHSY, SAAADI. Trimming took off 1 base at V and 0 bases at J, with 10 bases between the two ends.

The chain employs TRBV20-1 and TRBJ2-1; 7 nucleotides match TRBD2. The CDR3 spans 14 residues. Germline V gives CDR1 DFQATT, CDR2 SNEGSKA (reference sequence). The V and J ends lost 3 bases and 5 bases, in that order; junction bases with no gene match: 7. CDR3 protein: CSASGGTTNNEQFF. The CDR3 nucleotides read TGCAGTGCTAGTGGGGGGACTACAAACAATGAGCAGTTCTTC.

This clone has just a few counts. CDR3 in amino acids: CAWSARQGEYGYTF. The CDR3 DNA is TGTGCCTGGAGTGCTAGGCAGGGGGAGTATGGCTACACCTTC. The gene calls are TRBV30 and TRBJ1-2; 7 bases fit TRBD1. CDR3 length equals 14 residues. The junction had 7 bases not matched to a gene; V was cut back by 1 base and J by 5 bases. The germline V gene has CDR1 GTSNPN and CDR2 SVGIG (reference sequence).

The CDR3 region is CASSQAAGQGATNEKLFF. CDR3 in DNA: TGCGCCAGCAGCCAAGCTGCGGGACAGGGGGCGACTAATGAAAAACTGTTTTTT. The rearrangement uses TRBV4-1 and TRBJ1-4, with 12 bases matching TRBD1. The CDR3 has 18 amino acids. The V segment lost 1 base and the J segment 2 bases; nucleotides outside the gene matches: 5. Germline V CDR1 and CDR2: MGHRA, YSYEKL.

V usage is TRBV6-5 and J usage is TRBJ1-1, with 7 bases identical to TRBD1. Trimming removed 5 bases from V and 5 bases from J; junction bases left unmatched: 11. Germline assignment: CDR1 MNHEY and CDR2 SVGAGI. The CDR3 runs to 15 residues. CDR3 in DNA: TGTGCCAGCAGTCCCCAGGGGGACAGAATAACTGAAGCTTTCTTT. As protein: CASSPQGDRITEAFF.

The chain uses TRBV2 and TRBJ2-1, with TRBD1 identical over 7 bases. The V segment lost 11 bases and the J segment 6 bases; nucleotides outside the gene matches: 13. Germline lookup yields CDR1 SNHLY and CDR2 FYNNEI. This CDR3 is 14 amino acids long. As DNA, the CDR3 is TGTGCCGGATCAAAGGCAGGGGGTGGCAATGAGCAGTTCTTC. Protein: CAGSKAGGGNEQFF.